The sample holds a few counts of the clone carrying this TCR beta chain. No antigen is known for it. The sample comes from a study of T cell repertoires in cytomegalovirus infection. TCRdb called the reads again in MiXCR, with one record for every CDR3 protein. The sample comprises nearly 700,000 distinct CDR3 sequences, roughly 36% of which are singletons, and 15% to 20% rests with the top ten. Germline lookup yields CDR1 SGHTA and CDR2 FQGNSA. Deletions cut 1 base from V and 5 bases from J, with 11 bases between. The CDR3 runs to 14 residues. Findings of the study overall: HLA-C-restricted CMV-specific TCR beta clonotypes were dominant in the ex vivo response.

Here the sequenced sample was cultured PBMCs, taken from culture after CMV antigen stimulation. This chain connects TRBV7-2 to TRBJ1-2; unclear D gene. This clonotype originated in a human donor in good health (CMV status not recorded). Some clones in this sample may be carry-over from other donors' samples. CDR3 DNA: TGTGCCAGCAGCTTAGGCTCCCCGCTTTATGGCTACACCTTC. As protein: CASSLGSPLYGYTF.